The entry below gives a single TCR beta chain sequence along with its context. The entry originates in a study of molecular identifiers for immune sequencing clone quantification. Naive CD8 T cells were sorted as CD8+CD4-CCR7+CD45RA+. TCRdb ran MiXCR on the PCR reads and lists one entry per CDR3 protein. The sample has about 630,000 distinct CDR3 sequences; roughly 23% are singletons. After removal of 0 bases from V and 15 bases from J, the junction contained 5 bases not matched to a gene. The CDR3 has 12 amino acids. In germline, CDR1 is GTSNPN, CDR2 SVGIG (reference sequence). Sequencing was carried out using naive CD8+ T cells from blood, with Jurkat cell RNA spiked in. Subset of the sample: FACS-sorted CD8+CD4-CCR7+CD45RA+ naive T cells. The clonotype comes from a human donor in good health. Some libraries in this study had Jurkat cell RNA spiked in. The V and J genes are TRBV30 and TRBJ2-1, with TRBD1 identical over 10 bases. The CDR3 reads CAWSVSGQGSFF. CDR3 coding DNA: TGTGCCTGGAGTGTATCGGGACAGGGGTCGTTCTTC. Full variable domain (outside the CDR3, taken from reference TRBV30 and TRBJ2-1): SQTIHQWPATLVQPVGSPLSLECTVEGTSNPNLYWYRQAAGRGLQLLFYSVGIGQISSEVPQNLSASRPQDRQFILSSKKLLLSDSGFYLCAWSVSGQGSFFGPGTRLTVL.